This T cell receptor (beta chain) was sequenced in a study of blood T cells in healthy people across ages. On the study more broadly: About one barcoded beta molecule was captured per two T cells (by template switching).

CDR1 and CDR2 from the germline V gene are SGHAT and FQNNGV. With 5 bases clipped from V and 4 bases from J, the junction kept 9 bases outside the gene matches. The CDR3 consists of 16 residues. Alongside a J-beta primer mix, a sample-barcoded 5' primer served in a second PCR lasting about 6 to 11 cycles. MiXCR was run by TCRdb on the 5' RACE reads, yielding one entry per CDR3 protein. The sample lists 700,000 or so distinct CDR3 sequences, around two fifths seen once, with about 32% in the top ten. Overall study results and limits: Age advanced and TCR beta diversity per million T cells fell, roughly linearly.

This clonotype was observed many times. Its specificity is not known. Input material: blood. The source is a man aged 80 or over in good health. The chain combines TRBV11-2 with TRBJ2-7; TRBD1 matches at 12 bases. The CDR3 is CASSQRDRGRFYEQYF. The CDR3 nucleotides are TGTGCCAGCAGCCAAAGGGACAGGGGGCGCTTTTACGAGCAGTACTTC.